Listed here are 16 T cell receptor beta chains from one sample, sequenced in a study of T-cell reconstitution after alpha-beta-depleted transplantation in children. Preparation of the TCRbeta library used unique molecular identifiers. MiXCR was run by TCRdb on the PCR reads, yielding one entry per CDR3 protein. The table records hundreds of thousands of distinct CDR3 sequences, 16% of them present only once. This material consisted of PBMCs from the stem cell graft donor, taken from the stem cell graft. Source of these receptors: a human donor who donated a stem cell graft to a child with acute myeloid leukemia.

This chain links TRBV27 with TRBJ1-1, with 7 bases that match TRBD1. Per the germline V gene, CDR1 is MNHEY and CDR2 is SMNVEV (reference sequence). The CDR3 length is 16 residues. After removal of 2 bases from V and 1 base from J, the junction contained 7 bases not matched to a gene. The CDR3 region has the DNA TGTGCCAGCAGTTTACGGGACAGAATTCAGAACACTGAAGCTTTCTTT. Translated, it gives CASSLRDRIQNTEAFF.

The V and J genes are TRBV28 and TRBJ1-6, with D unresolved. The CDR3 is made up of 13 amino acids. Germline CDR1 is MDHEN and CDR2 is SYDVKM. Between the trimmed V and J ends, which lost 8 bases and 8 bases, there was a span of 13 bases. The CDR3 DNA is TGTGCCAGCTACGAAGAGTACGATTCACCCCTCCACTTT. Amino acids: CASYEEYDSPLHF. The complete variable domain, with remaining parts taken from reference TRBV28 and TRBJ1-6, reads DVKVTQSSRYLVKRTGEKVFLECVQDMDHENMFWYRQDPGLGLRLIYFSYDVKMKEKGDIPEGYSVSREKKERFSLILESASTNQTSMYLCASYEEYDSPLHFGNGTRLTVT.

This clonotype was seen ten or more times. The chain carries TRBV9 and TRBJ1-6; a weak D match, TRBD1 (5 bases). Trimming left V 0 bases short and J 3 bases short, with 7 bases between. This CDR3 has 15 residues. CDR1 SGDLS and CDR2 YYNGEE come from the germline V gene. CDR3 sequence: CASSVDDSYNSPLHF. The CDR3, as DNA: TGTGCCAGCAGCGTAGATGACAGCTATAATTCACCCCTCCACTTT.

This clonotype was seen at least ten times. The rearrangement uses TRBV20-1 and TRBJ2-1; the D gene is possibly TRBD2 (5 bases). There are 16 residues in the CDR3. The V end lost 0 bases, the J end lost 9 bases, and 21 bases lay between the germline ends. Per germline, CDR1 DFQATT and CDR2 SNEGSKA (reference sequence). In DNA, the CDR3 is TGCAGTGCTAGAGATAATTTCGAGCGGTCAAATAGTGAGCAGTTCTTC. This codes for CSARDNFERSNSEQFF.

This clonotype showed up just a few times. This sequence joins TRBV29-1 and TRBJ2-2; unclear D gene. V was trimmed by 4 bases and J by 6 bases, leaving 6 bases between them. This CDR3 contains 11 residues. The germline V gene encodes CDR1 SQVTM and CDR2 ANQGSEA. The CDR3 DNA reads as TGCAGCGTTGGGGCCGCCGGGGAGCTGTTTTTT. It is translated as CSVGAAGELFF.

J is TRBJ2-5 and V is TRBV12-3 or TRBV12-4; 8 bases are a match to TRBD2. CDR3 length equals 15 residues. The J segment lost 4 bases and the V segment lost 3 bases, leaving 7 bases of the junction unmatched. CDR3 DNA: TGTGCCAGCAGTTTCCGGGGGGGGGATGGAGAGACCCAGTACTTC. It specifies CASSFRGGDGETQYF.

The V and J genes are TRBV7-6 and TRBJ2-5; 8 nucleotides agree with TRBD2. This CDR3 has 16 residues. CDR1 and CDR2 from the germline V gene are SGHVS and FNYEAQ. With V trimmed by 5 bases and J by 2 bases, 10 bases remained unmatched. In DNA, the CDR3 is TGTGCCAGCAGCAGAAGGACTAGCTCCGCTCAAGAGACCCAGTACTTC. Translating it yields CASSRRTSSAQETQYF.

The chain recombines TRBV13 with TRBJ2-5; 7 bases line up with TRBD2. V trimming: 5 bases; J trimming: 4 bases; junction bases outside the gene matches: 4. The CDR3 totals 13 residues. Germline values: CDR1 PRHDT, CDR2 FYEKMQ (reference sequence). As DNA, the CDR3 is TGTGCCAGCAGCACCACTAGCGTAGAGACCCAGTACTTC. This gives the protein CASSTTSVETQYF.

Remarks on this clonotype: Because the CDR3's place on the DNA is in doubt, the DNA is left out and the CDR3 is given as listed by TCRdb. This sequence joins TRBV7-5 and TRBJ1-2; no DNA check was done on the table's D call, TRBD1. TRBV7-5 is reported as a pseudogene. The CDR3 totals 19 residues, both ends included. The CDR3 sequence is CISVPEAGEQGIPHYGYTF.

The CDR3 DNA reads TGTGCCAGCAGCCCCGCCTCTTGGACGGGACTAGCGGGGGCTGAGACCCAGTACTTC. It codes for CASSPASWTGLAGAETQYF. The genes are TRBV11-2 and TRBJ2-5; 14 positions match TRBD2. Germline lookup yields CDR1 SGHAT and CDR2 FQNNGV. The CDR3 extends over 19 amino acids. V shed 5 bases and J 5 bases; nucleotides not matched to a gene: 16.

This clonotype was picked up a small number of times. The J gene is TRBJ2-7, the V gene TRBV6-2 or TRBV6-3, with D possibly being TRBD2 (5 bases). Deletions cut 6 bases from V and 0 bases from J, with 18 bases between. Germline V CDR1 and CDR2: MNHEY, SVGEGT. There are 16 residues in the CDR3. The CDR3 nucleotides read TGTGCCAGCAGCTCACCCCAAGAGACTAACTCCTACGAGCAGTACTTC. Protein: CASSSPQETNSYEQYF.

This clonotype came up a few times. The V call is TRBV27, the J call TRBJ1-1; D ambiguous. The CDR3 totals 13 residues. Germline V gene sequence: CDR1 MNHEY, CDR2 SMNVEV (reference sequence). Between the trimmed V and J ends, which lost 7 bases and 4 bases, there was a span of 13 bases. In DNA form, the CDR3 reads TGTGCCAGCACCCCCGGACGGGCCACTGAAGCTTTCTTT. The encoded protein is CASTPGRATEAFF.

This clonotype showed up many times. J is TRBJ2-5 and V is TRBV20-1, with 8 bases aligning to TRBD1. CDR3 length: 13 amino acids. Losses at the gene ends were 5 bases for V and 5 bases for J; bases not matched to a gene: 7. The germline V gene has CDR1 DFQATT and CDR2 SNEGSKA (reference sequence). The CDR3: CSADRGDEETQYF. The CDR3 DNA follows: TGCAGTGCTGACAGGGGTGATGAGGAGACCCAGTACTTC.

This clonotype has a count of ten or more. The V gene is TRBV6-1, the J gene TRBJ1-1; possibly TRBD1 for D (6 bases). There are 14 residues in the CDR3. The V gene's germline CDR1 is MNHNS and CDR2 SASEGT. With 7 bases removed from V and 1 base from J, the gap between germline ends came to 13 bases. CDR3 protein: CASTKTGQNTEAFF. The CDR3 DNA reads as TGTGCCAGCACGAAGACAGGACAGAACACTGAAGCTTTCTTT.

In this sample, this clonotype turned up many times. The chain recombines TRBV15 with TRBJ2-5; possibly TRBD1 for D (5 bases). The CDR3 sequence is 12 residues long. Trimming removed 5 bases at V and 3 bases at J, with 7 bases between. The V gene's germline CDR1 is LNHNV and CDR2 YYDKDF (reference sequence). CDR3 sequence: CATSAGKETQYF. The CDR3 nucleotides read TGTGCCACCAGCGCAGGGAAAGAGACCCAGTACTTC.

A remark on this clonotype: It may be a read error: a sequence one base away is much more abundant. The chain is built from TRBV5-1 and TRBJ1-2, with D possibly TRBD1 on 5 matching bases. The V end lost 0 bases, the J end lost 0 bases, and 6 bases lay between the germline ends. CDR1 and CDR2 from the germline V gene are SGHRS and YFSETQ. The CDR3 contains 14 residues. CDR3: CASSLGDANYGYTF. The CDR3 DNA follows: TGCGCCAGCAGCTTGGGGGACGCTAACTATGGCTACACCTTC.